A selection of T cell receptor beta chains follows, all from one sample in a study of blood T cell repertoires in COVID-19. Libraries were prepared by immunoSEQ multiplex PCR; TCRdb keeps only in-frame clonotypes and omits some of them. The data show around 64,000 clones, with roughly 78% seen just once and approximately 3.8% held by the top ten. The sequencing sample was made of peripheral blood. The receptor source for this set is a man aged 55 to 70 with acute or convalescent COVID-19. Both conserved end residues are part of each CDR3. Each record gives: V gene, J gene, CDR3 protein.

TRBV2	TRBJ2-6	CASPSSGTQKSGANVLTF
TRBV4-2	TRBJ2-7	CASSQSAGGYEQYF
TRBV7-8	TRBJ1-1	CASGQTRSGAEAFF
TRBV7-2	TRBJ2-3	CASSLPLPGADTQYF
TRBV7-9	TRBJ1-2	CASSFVNGQGRKIYTF
TRBV7-9	TRBJ1-1	CASSRIMNTEAFF
TRBV28	TRBJ1-6	CASSDWGVGDSPLHF
TRBV3-1/TRBV3-2	TRBJ2-2	CASSHISGGRYTGELFF
TRBV9	TRBJ2-1	CASSLSEPYNEQFF
TRBV5-4	TRBJ2-2	CASSLDSGELFF
TRBV24-1	TRBJ2-1	CATSDPGLGGSNEQFF
TRBV30	TRBJ2-3	CAWSGPWGETDTQYF
TRBV27	TRBJ1-6	CASSGTGSYSYNSPLHF
TRBV4-1	TRBJ2-7	CASSLHLSQGRDYEQYF
TRBV3-1/TRBV3-2	TRBJ1-6	CASSPQGRGLNSPLHF
TRBV24-1	TRBJ2-5	CATSDPPQETQYF
TRBV6-5	TRBJ1-1	CASGSFAEAFF
TRBV13	TRBJ2-7	CATTVVGSYEQYF
TRBV24-1	TRBJ2-3	CATSDPGQGSTDTQYF
TRBV5-1	TRBJ2-2	CASSLSISSTGELFF
TRBV28	TRBJ1-2	CASSLTWGRYGYTF
TRBV30	TRBJ1-6	CAWSVSGTGNSPLHF
TRBV30	TRBJ2-7	CAWRRAGGLGEQYF
TRBV5-1	TRBJ1-2	CASSLSPQAYYGYTF
TRBV27	TRBJ1-2	CASSLADRGTYGYTF
TRBV3-1/TRBV3-2	TRBJ2-1	CASSQEARDSQFF
TRBV9	TRBJ2-3	CASSVAGSSTDTQYF
TRBV7-2	TRBJ1-5	CASSLGAGMRDQPQHF
TRBV3-1/TRBV3-2	TRBJ2-1	CASSQDSGRMYNEQFF
TRBV28	TRBJ2-3	CASSLSGGPLSDTQYF
TRBV7-8	TRBJ2-1	CASSLVGVAGFDEQFF
TRBV3-1/TRBV3-2	TRBJ2-7	CASSQDARGRAHEQYF
TRBV7-8	TRBJ1-5	CASSFQGGNQPQHF
TRBV2	TRBJ2-3	CASSRAGGPEDTQYF
TRBV27	TRBJ1-6	CASSLIQGRSPLHF
TRBV23-1	TRBJ1-5	CVLLSSGNQPQHF
TRBV20-1	TRBJ1-2	CSASVPSQGTLDYGYTF
TRBV30	TRBJ1-2	CAWSAGQGNGYTF
TRBV4-1	TRBJ2-4	CASSQGQALDF
TRBV2	TRBJ2-1	CASSVGALEQFF
TRBV2	TRBJ1-2	CASSWDRVYGYTF
TRBV19	TRBJ2-7	CASSWGEYYEQYF
TRBV11-2	TRBJ1-5	CASSPAGNQPQHF
TRBV2	TRBJ2-1	CASRDRGDEQFF
TRBV2	TRBJ2-2	CASSEYGELFF
TRBV9	TRBJ2-1	CASSVDVYSYNEQFF
TRBV12-3/TRBV12-4	TRBJ1-1	CASRPDRGKAFF
TRBV19	TRBJ2-5	CASSPQGVPETQYF
TRBV7-2	TRBJ1-2	CASSITANYGYTF
TRBV5-6	TRBJ2-7	CASSLLTGEQYF
TRBV30	TRBJ1-6	CAWSPGLYSSYNSPLHF
TRBV6-1	TRBJ2-1	CASSEGVAFLAGANHEQFF
TRBV5-1	TRBJ1-2	CASSLGAHPGTGNGYTF
TRBV29-1	TRBJ1-4	CSVTRGPLAGSTNEKLFF
TRBV28	TRBJ1-2	CASSLSTDGYTF
TRBV5-5	TRBJ2-7	CASSVGAGSYEQYF
TRBV3-1/TRBV3-2	TRBJ1-5	CASSQRAGQGLPQHF
TRBV3-1/TRBV3-2	TRBJ1-2	CASSQDAGLRYGYTF
TRBV7-9	TRBJ1-2	CASELTTGGLANYGYTF
TRBV12-3/TRBV12-4	TRBJ2-1	CASSLRYNEQFF